These T cell receptor beta chains were read from a single sample in a study of blood T cell repertoires in COVID-19. TCRdb keeps only in-frame clones here, not all; method: immunoSEQ multiplex PCR. The sample holds about 260,000 clones; about 80% are singletons and the top ten take around 1.9%. Sequenced sample: peripheral blood. The origin of the receptors is a woman older than 75 with acute or convalescent COVID-19. CDR3s include the opening cysteine and the closing phenylalanine or tryptophan. D genes are given only for firm matches. The size of a clone is reported for some rows only, either as once, few or many, or as a class for expanded clones.

J | V | D | size | DNA | CDR3
TRBJ2-2 | TRBV28 | TRBD1 | once | TGTGCCAGCAGTTACCCCCGGCAGGGGGCTAACACCGGGGAGCTGTTTTTT | CASSYPRQGANTGELFF
TRBJ2-7 | TRBV7-2 | . | once | TGTGCCAGCAGCTTAGATCTAAACGAGCAGTACTTC | CASSLDLNEQYF
TRBJ2-4 | TRBV14 | . | . | TGTGCCAGCAGCGCGGCAGCCCGGGTCAAAAACATTCAGTACTTC | CASSAAARVKNIQYF
TRBJ1-6 | TRBV6-1 | . | . | TGTGCCAGCAGTGAAGCCTGGGACAAAAATAATTCACCCCTCCACTTT | CASSEAWDKNNSPLHF
TRBJ1-1 | TRBV3-1/TRBV3-2 | . | . | TGTGCCAGCAGCCAAGCGCGAGTAAGTGAAGCTTTCTTT | CASSQARVSEAFF
TRBJ2-5 | TRBV28 | TRBD2 | once | TGTGCCAGCAGTTTCTCCGGACTAGAGGCAGAGACCCAGTACTTC | CASSFSGLEAETQYF
TRBJ2-2 | TRBV24-1 | . | once | TGTGCCACCAGTGTTAGCGGCGCGAACACCGGGGAGCTGTTTTTT | CATSVSGANTGELFF
TRBJ1-2 | TRBV27 | . | . | TGTGCCAGCAGTACACATGGGGGCCCCTATGGCTACACCTTC | CASSTHGGPYGYTF
TRBJ2-6 | TRBV4-3 | . | . | TGCGCCAGCAGCCGAACGGACCCACTAGGAGTTGGGGCCAACGTCCTGACTTTC | CASSRTDPLGVGANVLTF
TRBJ1-2 | TRBV4-2 | TRBD1 | . | TGTGCCAGCAGCCACGACGACAGGGGACAGGTAAACTATGGCTACACCTTC | CASSHDDRGQVNYGYTF
TRBJ2-1 | TRBV27 | TRBD1 | . | TGTGCCAGCAGTCCCTTCGGACAGGGGGCGCAGAACCAGTTCTTC | CASSPFGQGAQNQFF
TRBJ2-7 | TRBV14 | TRBD2 | . | TGTGCCAGCAGCCAGGTAGCGGGATTTTCCTACGAGCAGTACTTC | CASSQVAGFSYEQYF
TRBJ1-5 | TRBV5-5 | TRBD1 | . | TGTGCCAGCAGCCCCGGGACAGGGGCGAGTCAGCCCCAGCATTTT | CASSPGTGASQPQHF
TRBJ1-1 | TRBV19 | . | once | TGTGCCAGTAGTATAGATCTGGGCAGCATAAACACTGAAGCTTTCTTT | CASSIDLGSINTEAFF
TRBJ1-1 | TRBV2 | TRBD1 | . | TGTGCCAGTGCGGGACAGCTAAACACTGAAGCTTTCTTT | CASAGQLNTEAFF
TRBJ1-2 | TRBV5-1 | . | . | TGCGCCAGCAGCCGGGGGGCCATGGAAGGCTACACCTTC | CASSRGAMEGYTF
TRBJ1-2 | TRBV7-9 | . | . | TGTGCCAGCAGCTTCCCCGACAGGGGCTACACCTTC | CASSFPDRGYTF
TRBJ1-6 | TRBV30 | TRBD1 | once | TGTGCCTGGCGGGACAGGAATAATTCACCCCTCCACTTT | CAWRDRNNSPLHF
TRBJ1-1 | TRBV27 | TRBD1 | . | TGTGCCAGCAGTGCCGAGACAGGGCTCGCCGCTTTCTTT | CASSAETGLAAFF
TRBJ1-2 | TRBV5-6 | . | . | TGTGCCAGCAGCTTGCGCCCAGGGGACGGAGGCTACACCTTC | CASSLRPGDGGYTF
TRBJ1-2 | TRBV7-9 | . | . | TGTGCCAGCAGCAAGGCTCCGACAGGCGCGAACTATGGCTACACCTTC | CASSKAPTGANYGYTF
TRBJ2-3 | TRBV19 | . | . | TGTGCCAGTAAGCGTTGGTCCGGAAGCACAGATACGCAGTATTTT | CASKRWSGSTDTQYF
TRBJ1-6 | TRBV19 | . | . | TGTGCCAGTAGTAACCCTCCCGCCGGTTCGGGTTCACCCCTCCACTTT | CASSNPPAGSGSPLHF
TRBJ1-4 | TRBV5-1 | TRBD1 | . | TGCGCCAGCAGCTTGTCGGGACAGAGATTTAATGAAAAACTGTTTTTT | CASSLSGQRFNEKLFF
TRBJ2-3 | TRBV29-1 | . | . | TGCAGCGTTCGGGGGGATACGCAGTATTTT | CSVRGDTQYF
TRBJ2-1 | TRBV4-2 | TRBD2 | . | TGTGCCAGCAGCCAAGGGACTAGCGGGTACAATGAGCAGTTCTTC | CASSQGTSGYNEQFF
TRBJ2-7 | TRBV28 | . | . | TGTGCCAGCAGTTTATTGCCCGGCGGAGGGCCCTACGAGCAGTACTTC | CASSLLPGGGPYEQYF